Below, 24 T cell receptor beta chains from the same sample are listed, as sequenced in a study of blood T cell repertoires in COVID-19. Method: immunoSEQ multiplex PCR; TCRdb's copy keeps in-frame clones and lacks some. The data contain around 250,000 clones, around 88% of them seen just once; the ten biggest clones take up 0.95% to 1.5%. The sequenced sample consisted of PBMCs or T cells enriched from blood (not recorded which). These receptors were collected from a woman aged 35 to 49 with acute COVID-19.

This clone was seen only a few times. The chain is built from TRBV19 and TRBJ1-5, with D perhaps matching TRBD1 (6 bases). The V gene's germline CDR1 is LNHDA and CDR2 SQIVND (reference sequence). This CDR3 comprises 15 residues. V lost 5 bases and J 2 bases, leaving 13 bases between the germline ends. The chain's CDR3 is CASSEQGRGNQPQHF. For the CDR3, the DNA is TGTGCCAGTAGTGAACAGGGTAGGGGCAATCAGCCCCAGCATTTT.

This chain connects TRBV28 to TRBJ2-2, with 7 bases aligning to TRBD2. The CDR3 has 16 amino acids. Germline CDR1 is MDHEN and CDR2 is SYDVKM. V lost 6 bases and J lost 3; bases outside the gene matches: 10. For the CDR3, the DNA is TGTGCCAGCAGATCGGCGGGAGTGGGTGACACCGGGGAGCTGTTTTTT. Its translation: CASRSAGVGDTGELFF.

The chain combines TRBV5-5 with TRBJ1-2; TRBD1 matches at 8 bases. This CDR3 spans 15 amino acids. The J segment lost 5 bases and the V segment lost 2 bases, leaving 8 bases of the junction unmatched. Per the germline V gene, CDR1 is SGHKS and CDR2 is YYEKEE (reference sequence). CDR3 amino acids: CASSLTGQGEYGYTF. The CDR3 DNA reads TGTGCCAGCAGCTTAACAGGACAGGGAGAGTATGGCTACACCTTC.

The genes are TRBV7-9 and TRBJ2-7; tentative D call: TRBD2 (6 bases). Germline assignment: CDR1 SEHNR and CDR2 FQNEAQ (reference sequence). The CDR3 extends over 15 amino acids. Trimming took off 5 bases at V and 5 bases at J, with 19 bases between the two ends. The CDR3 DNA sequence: TGTGCCAGCAGCCTATTGGGGGGTACGTGGGACGAGCAGTACGTC. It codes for CASSLLGGTWDEQYV.

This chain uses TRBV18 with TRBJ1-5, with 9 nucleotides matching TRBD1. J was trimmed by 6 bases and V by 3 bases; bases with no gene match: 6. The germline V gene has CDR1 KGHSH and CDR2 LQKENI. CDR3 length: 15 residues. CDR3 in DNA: TGTGCCAGCTCACCGACTACAGGGGGCAGTCAGCCCCAGCATTTT. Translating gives CASSPTTGGSQPQHF.

CDR3 bases: TGTGCCAGCAGTTACTCAGGGCGGGAGTGGCCCTACGAGCAGTACGTC. It translates to CASSYSGREWPYEQYV. The V and J genes are TRBV6-6 and TRBJ2-7; 7 positions agree with TRBD2. The CDR3 sequence is 16 residues long. The V and J ends lost 0 bases and 2 bases, in that order; junction bases with no gene match: 7. From germline, CDR1 is MNHNY and CDR2 SVGAGI (reference sequence).

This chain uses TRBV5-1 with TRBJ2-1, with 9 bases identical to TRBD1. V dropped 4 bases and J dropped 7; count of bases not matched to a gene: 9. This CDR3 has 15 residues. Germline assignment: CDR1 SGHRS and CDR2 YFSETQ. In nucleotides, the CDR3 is TGCGCCAGCAGCACGGGACAGGGCGCGGGGAATGAGCAGTTCTTC. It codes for CASSTGQGAGNEQFF. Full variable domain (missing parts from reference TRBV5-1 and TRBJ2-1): KAGVTQTPRYLIKTRGQQVTLSCSPISGHRSVSWYQQTPGQGLQFLFEYFSETQRNKGNFPGRFSGRQFSNSRSEMNVSTLELGDSALYLCASSTGQGAGNEQFFGPGTRLTVL.

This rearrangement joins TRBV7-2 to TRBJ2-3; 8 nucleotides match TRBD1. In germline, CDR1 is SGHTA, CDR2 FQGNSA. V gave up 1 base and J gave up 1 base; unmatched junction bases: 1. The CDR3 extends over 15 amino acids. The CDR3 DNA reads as TGTGCCAGCAGCTTAGAGGGACAGGGCACAGATACGCAGTATTTT. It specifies CASSLEGQGTDTQYF.

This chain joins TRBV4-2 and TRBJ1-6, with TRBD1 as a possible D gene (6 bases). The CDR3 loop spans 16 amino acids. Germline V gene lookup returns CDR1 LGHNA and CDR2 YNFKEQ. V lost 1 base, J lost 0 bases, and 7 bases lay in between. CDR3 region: CASSQGQASYNSPLHF. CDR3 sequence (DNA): TGTGCCAGCAGCCAAGGACAGGCCTCCTATAATTCACCCCTCCACTTT.

CDR3 protein: CASKTLDNSPLHF. The CDR3 nucleotides read TGTGCCAGTAAGACACTCGATAATTCACCCCTCCACTTT. The chain is built from TRBV11-2 and TRBJ1-6; D is unclear. Germline values: CDR1 SGHAT, CDR2 FQNNGV. V dropped 9 bases and J dropped 5 bases, with 11 bases sitting between them. The CDR3 runs to 13 residues.

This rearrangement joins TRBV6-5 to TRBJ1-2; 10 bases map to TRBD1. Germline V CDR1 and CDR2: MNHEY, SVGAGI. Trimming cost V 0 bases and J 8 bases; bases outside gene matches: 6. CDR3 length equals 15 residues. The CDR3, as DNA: TGTGCCAGCAGTTACTCGTGGACAGGGGGTCGGGGCTACACCTTC. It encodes CASSYSWTGGRGYTF.

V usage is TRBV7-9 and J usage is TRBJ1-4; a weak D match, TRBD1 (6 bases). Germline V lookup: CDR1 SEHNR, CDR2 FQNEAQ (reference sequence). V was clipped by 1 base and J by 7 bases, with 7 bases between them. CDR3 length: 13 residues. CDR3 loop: CASSLGGLEKLFF. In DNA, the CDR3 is TGTGCCAGCAGCTTAGGGGGGCTTGAAAAACTGTTTTTT.

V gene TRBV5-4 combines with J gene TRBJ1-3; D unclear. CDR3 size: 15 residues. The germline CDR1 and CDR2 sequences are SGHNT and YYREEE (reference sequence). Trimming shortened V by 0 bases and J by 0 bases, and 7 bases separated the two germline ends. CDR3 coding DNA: TGTGCCAGCAGCTTGGTTGGCAGCTCTGGAAACACCATATATTTT. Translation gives CASSLVGSSGNTIYF.

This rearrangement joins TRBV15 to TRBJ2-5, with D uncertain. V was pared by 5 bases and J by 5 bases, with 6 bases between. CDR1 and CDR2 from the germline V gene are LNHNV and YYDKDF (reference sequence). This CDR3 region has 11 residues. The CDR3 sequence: CATSGSETQYF. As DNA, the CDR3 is TGTGCCACCAGCGGTAGCGAGACCCAGTACTTC.

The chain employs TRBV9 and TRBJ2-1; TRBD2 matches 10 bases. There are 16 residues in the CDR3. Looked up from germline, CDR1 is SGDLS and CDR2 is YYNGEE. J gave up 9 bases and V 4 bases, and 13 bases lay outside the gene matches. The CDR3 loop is CASSLQGGLAEAEQFF. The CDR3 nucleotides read TGTGCCAGCAGCTTACAGGGTGGACTAGCGGAGGCTGAGCAGTTCTTC. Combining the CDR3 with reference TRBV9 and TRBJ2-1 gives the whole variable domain DSGVTQTPKHLITATGQRVTLRCSPRSGDLSVYWYQQSLDQGLQFLIQYYNGEERAKGNILERFSAQQFPDLHSELNLSSLELGDSALYFCASSLQGGLAEAEQFFGPGTRLTVL.

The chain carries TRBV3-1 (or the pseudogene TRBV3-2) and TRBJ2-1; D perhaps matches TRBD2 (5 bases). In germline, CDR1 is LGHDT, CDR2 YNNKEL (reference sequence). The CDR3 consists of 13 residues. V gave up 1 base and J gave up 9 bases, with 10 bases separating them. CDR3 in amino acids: CASSQGLALEQFF. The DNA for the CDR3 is TGTGCCAGCAGCCAAGGGCTAGCTCTTGAGCAGTTCTTC.

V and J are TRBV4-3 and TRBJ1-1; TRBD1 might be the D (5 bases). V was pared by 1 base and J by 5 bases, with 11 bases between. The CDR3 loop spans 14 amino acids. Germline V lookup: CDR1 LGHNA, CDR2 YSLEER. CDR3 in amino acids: CASSQVGVGTEAFF. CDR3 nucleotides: TGCGCCAGCAGCCAAGTAGGGGTAGGTACTGAAGCTTTCTTT.

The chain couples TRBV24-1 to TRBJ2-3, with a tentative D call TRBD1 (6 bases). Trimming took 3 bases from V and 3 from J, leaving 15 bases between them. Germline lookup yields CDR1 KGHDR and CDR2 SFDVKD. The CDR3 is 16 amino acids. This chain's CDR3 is CATSDKGERSTDTQYF. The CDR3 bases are TGTGCCACCAGTGATAAGGGGGAAAGGTCTACAGATACGCAGTATTTT.

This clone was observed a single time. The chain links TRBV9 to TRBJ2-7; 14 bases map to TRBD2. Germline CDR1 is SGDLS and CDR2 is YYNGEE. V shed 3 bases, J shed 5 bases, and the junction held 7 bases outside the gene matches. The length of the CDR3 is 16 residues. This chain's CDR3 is CASSEGLAGDWDEQYF. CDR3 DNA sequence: TGTGCCAGCAGCGAGGGACTAGCGGGAGATTGGGACGAGCAGTACTTC.

CDR3 residues: CASSTYTGTEAFF. CDR3 coding DNA: TGTGCCAGCTCAACCTACACAGGGACTGAAGCTTTCTTT. The chain joins TRBV18 to TRBJ1-1; a possible D gene is TRBD1 (6 bases). CDR1 and CDR2 from the germline V gene are KGHSH and LQKENI. The CDR3 is made up of 13 amino acids. Trimming stripped 5 bases from V and 5 bases from J, with 12 bases between.

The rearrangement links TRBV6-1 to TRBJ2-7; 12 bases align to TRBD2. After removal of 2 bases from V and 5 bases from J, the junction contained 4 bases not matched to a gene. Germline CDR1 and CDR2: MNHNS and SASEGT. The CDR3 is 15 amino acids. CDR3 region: CASSESTSGRNEQYV. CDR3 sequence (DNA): TGTGCCAGCAGTGAATCCACTAGCGGGAGGAACGAGCAGTACGTC.

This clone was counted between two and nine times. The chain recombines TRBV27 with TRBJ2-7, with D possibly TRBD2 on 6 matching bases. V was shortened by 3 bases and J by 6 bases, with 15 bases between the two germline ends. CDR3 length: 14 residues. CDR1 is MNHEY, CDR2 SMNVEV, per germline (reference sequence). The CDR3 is CASSFSGRLAEQYV. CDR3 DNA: TGTGCCAGCAGTTTCTCCGGGAGACTTGCCGAGCAGTACGTC.

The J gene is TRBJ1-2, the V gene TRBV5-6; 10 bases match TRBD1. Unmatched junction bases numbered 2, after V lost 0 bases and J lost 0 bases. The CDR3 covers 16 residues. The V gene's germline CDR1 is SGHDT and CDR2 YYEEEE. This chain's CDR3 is CASSLVGTGANYGYTF. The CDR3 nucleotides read TGTGCCAGCAGCTTGGTTGGGACAGGGGCTAACTATGGCTACACCTTC. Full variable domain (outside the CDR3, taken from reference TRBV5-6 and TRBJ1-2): DAGVTQSPTHLIKTRGQQVTLRCSPKSGHDTVSWYQQALGQGPQFIFQYYEEEERQRGNFPDRFSGHQFPNYSSELNVNALLLGDSALYLCASSLVGTGANYGYTFGSGTRLTVV.

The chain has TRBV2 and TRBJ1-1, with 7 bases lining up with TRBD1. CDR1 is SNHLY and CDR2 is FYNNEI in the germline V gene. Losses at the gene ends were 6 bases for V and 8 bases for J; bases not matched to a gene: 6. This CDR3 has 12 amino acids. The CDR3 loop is CASRDDRDEAFF. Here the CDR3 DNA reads TGTGCCAGCAGAGACGACAGGGACGAAGCTTTCTTT.